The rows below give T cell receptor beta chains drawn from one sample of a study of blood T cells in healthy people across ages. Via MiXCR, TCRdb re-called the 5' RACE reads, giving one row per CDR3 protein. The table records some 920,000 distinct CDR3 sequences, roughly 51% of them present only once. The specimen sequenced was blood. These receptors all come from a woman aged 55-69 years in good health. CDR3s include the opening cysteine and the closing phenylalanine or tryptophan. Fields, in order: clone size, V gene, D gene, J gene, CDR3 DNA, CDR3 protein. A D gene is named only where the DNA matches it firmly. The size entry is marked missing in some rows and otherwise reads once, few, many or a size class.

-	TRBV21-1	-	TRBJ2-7	TGTGCCAGCAGCGAAAGCGGGACAGGGGGCGCCTTGGAGCAGTACTTC	CASSESGTGGALEQYF
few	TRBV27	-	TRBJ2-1	TGTGCCAGCATTTTATACAATGAGCAGTTCTTC	CASILYNEQFF
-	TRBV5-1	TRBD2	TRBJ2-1	TGCGCCAGCAGCCCCCTAGCGGGAGAGGGCAATGAGCAGTTCTTC	CASSPLAGEGNEQFF
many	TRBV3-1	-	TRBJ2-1	TGTGCCAGCAGCTCCCAGCTGGGTGAGCAGTTCTTC	CASSSQLGEQFF
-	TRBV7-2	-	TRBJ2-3	TGTGCCAGCAGCTTTATAGGGGGATCAGATACGCAGTATTTT	CASSFIGGSDTQYF
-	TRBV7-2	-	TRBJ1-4	TGTGCCAGCAGCCCCCAGGGAATTGCTGAAAAACTGTTTTTT	CASSPQGIAEKLFF
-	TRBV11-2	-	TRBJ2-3	TGTGCCAGCAGCTTAGATCGGAGGGGGGCCGTGACAGATACGCAGTATTTT	CASSLDRRGAVTDTQYF
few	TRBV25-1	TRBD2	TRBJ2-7	TGTGCCAGCAGTGAAACTAGCGGGGTTTACGAGCAGTACTTC	CASSETSGVYEQYF
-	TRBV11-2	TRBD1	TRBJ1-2	TGTGCCAGCAGCTTAGTTACGGGACAGGGGACCTATGGCTACACCTTC	CASSLVTGQGTYGYTF
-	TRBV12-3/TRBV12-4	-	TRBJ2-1	TGTGCCAGCAGTTTGGGGGGTGAAAGGGACAATGAGCAGTTCTTC	CASSLGGERDNEQFF
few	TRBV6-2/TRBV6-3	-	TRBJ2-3	TGTGCCAGCAGTTCTGACAGGGAGGGAGATACGCAGTATTTT	CASSSDREGDTQYF
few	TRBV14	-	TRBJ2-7	TGTGCCAGCAGCCAAGGCCGTAACCCCCGAGTTTCATACGAGCAGTACTTC	CASSQGRNPRVSYEQYF
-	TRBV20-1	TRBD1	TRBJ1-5	TGCAGTGCCCAGGCAGGGGGGACGATTTGGGATCAGCCCCAGCATTTT	CSAQAGGTIWDQPQHF
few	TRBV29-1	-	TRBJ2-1	TGCAGCGTCCCCCCCAGGGCCTACAATGAGCAGTTCTTC	CSVPPRAYNEQFF
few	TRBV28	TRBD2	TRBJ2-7	TGTGCCAGCAGTCTAGCGGGAGGTTACTACGAGCAGTACTTC	CASSLAGGYYEQYF
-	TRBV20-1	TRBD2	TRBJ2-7	TGCAGTGCTAGAAAGCGGGAGGGCTACAATGAGCAGTACTTC	CSARKREGYNEQYF
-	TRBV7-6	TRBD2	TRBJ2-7	TGTGCCAGCAGCCTAGCGGGAGTTTCACCCGAGCAGTACTTC	CASSLAGVSPEQYF
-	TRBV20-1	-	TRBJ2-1	TGCAGTGCTATCCTCCGAATTGCGGCCAGAATTCACAATGAGCAGTTCTTC	CSAILRIAARIHNEQFF
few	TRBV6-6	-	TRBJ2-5	TGTGCCAGCAGTTACTCGAGAGGGTCAGGGGACCAAGAGACCCAGTACTTC	CASSYSRGSGDQETQYF
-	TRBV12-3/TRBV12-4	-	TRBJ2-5	TGTGCCAGCAGTTTTAGGGAGCGAGGGAGCGAGACCCAGTACTTC	CASSFRERGSETQYF
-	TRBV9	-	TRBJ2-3	TGTGCCAGCAGCGTAAATCCCACAGATACGCAGTATTTT	CASSVNPTDTQYF
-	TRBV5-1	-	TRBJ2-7	TGCGCCAGCAGCTTACCCTGGGGCTTCGGGACCTACGAGCAGTACTTC	CASSLPWGFGTYEQYF
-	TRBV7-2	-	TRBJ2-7	TGTGCCAGCAGCAAATATTACTACGAGCAGTACTTC	CASSKYYYEQYF
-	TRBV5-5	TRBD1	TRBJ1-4	TGTGCCAGCAGCTTGCTGACAGGGTTTAATGAGAAACTGTTTTTT	CASSLLTGFNEKLFF
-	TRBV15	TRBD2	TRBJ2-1	TGTGCCACCAGCAGAGGTGTAGCTAGCGGGAGTAAGTACAATGAGCAGTTCTTC	CATSRGVASGSKYNEQFF